The clone carrying this T cell receptor (beta chain) has ten or more counts. TCRdb analysed the 5' RACE reads with MiXCR anew, one entry per CDR3 protein. Among approximately 34,000 distinct CDR3 sequences listed, roughly a tenth were seen once. This specimen comes from a study of T cells after yellow fever vaccination. The CDR3 has 13 residues. V shed 4 bases and J shed 7 bases, with 8 bases lying between them. V and J are TRBV12-3 or TRBV12-4 and TRBJ1-6, with D perhaps TRBD1 (6 bases). The sequence came from a man aged 18-30 years who received the YFV17D yellow fever vaccine. The material was PBMCs, either bulk or a sorted T-cell subset (CD4+, CD8+, memory, or dextramer-sorted; not recorded which), obtained roughly 15 days after the first yellow fever vaccination. This CDR3 is CASSWTENSPLHF. The CDR3 region has the DNA TGTGCCAGCAGTTGGACAGAGAATTCACCCCTCCACTTT.